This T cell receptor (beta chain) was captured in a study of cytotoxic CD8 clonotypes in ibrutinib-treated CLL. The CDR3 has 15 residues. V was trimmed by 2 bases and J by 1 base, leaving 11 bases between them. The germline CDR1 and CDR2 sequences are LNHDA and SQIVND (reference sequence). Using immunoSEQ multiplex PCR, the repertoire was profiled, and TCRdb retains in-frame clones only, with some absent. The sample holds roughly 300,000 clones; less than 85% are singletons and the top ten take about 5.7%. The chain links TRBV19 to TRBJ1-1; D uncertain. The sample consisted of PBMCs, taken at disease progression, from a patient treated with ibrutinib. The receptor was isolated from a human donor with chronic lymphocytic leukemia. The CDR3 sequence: CASSILRLGNTEAFF. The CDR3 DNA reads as TGTGCCAGTAGTATATTAAGGCTGGGGAACACTGAAGCTTTCTTT.